This is a list of T cell receptor beta chains from one sample in a study of immune evolution from preneoplasia to lung adenocarcinoma. Data came from immunoSEQ multiplex PCR; TCRdb stores just in-frame clones and leaves some out. This table has 8,000 or so clones, around 83% appearing once. The sequenced sample consisted of FFPE minimally invasive lung adenocarcinoma tissue. Receptors originate from a person aged 70 to 79 with lung adenocarcinoma. Both conserved end residues are part of each CDR3. Fields, in order: J gene, D gene, clone size, CDR3 length, V gene, CDR3 protein, CDR3 DNA. The D gene is left open where the match is weak. Rows may omit the clone size; those that give it use once, few, many or a size class.

J: TRBJ1-2
D: NA
size: NA
length: 15
V: TRBV11-2
CDR3: CASSSTPQVEYGYTF
DNA: TGTGCCAGCAGCTCAACCCCCCAGGTCGAGTATGGCTACACCTTC

J: TRBJ2-2
D: NA
size: once
length: 13
V: TRBV2
CDR3: CASANLASGELFF
DNA: TGTGCCAGCGCCAATCTAGCGTCCGGGGAGCTGTTTTTT

J: TRBJ2-3
D: NA
size: NA
length: 11
V: TRBV30
CDR3: CAWRVTDTQYF
DNA: TGTGCCTGGAGAGTCACAGATACGCAGTATTTT

J: TRBJ1-3
D: TRBD1
size: NA
length: 15
V: TRBV6-5
CDR3: CASRRQGWSGNTIYF
DNA: TGTGCCAGCAGAAGACAGGGATGGTCTGGAAACACCATATATTTT

J: TRBJ1-2
D: TRBD1
size: NA
length: 15
V: TRBV5-4
CDR3: CASSSVGQGAYGYTF
DNA: TGTGCCAGCAGCTCGGTGGGTCAGGGGGCCTATGGCTACACCTTC

J: TRBJ1-6
D: NA
size: NA
length: 13
V: TRBV19
CDR3: CASQRAYNSPLHF
DNA: TGTGCCAGCCAGAGAGCCTATAATTCACCCCTCCACTTT

J: TRBJ2-3
D: NA
size: NA
length: 15
V: TRBV6-6
CDR3: CASSYGLGSTDTQYF
DNA: TGTGCCAGCAGTTACGGATTAGGTAGCACAGATACGCAGTATTTT

J: TRBJ2-3
D: NA
size: few
length: 14
V: TRBV9
CDR3: CASSVDNVADTQYF
DNA: TGTGCCAGCAGCGTAGATAATGTAGCAGATACGCAGTATTTT

J: TRBJ2-3
D: TRBD1
size: NA
length: 15
V: TRBV5-1
CDR3: CASSRGQVDTDTQYF
DNA: TGCGCCAGCAGCAGGGGACAGGTGGACACAGATACGCAGTATTTT

J: TRBJ2-1
D: TRBD1
size: NA
length: 15
V: TRBV11-3
CDR3: CASSSRTGWPREQFF
DNA: TGTGCCAGCAGCTCCCGGACAGGTTGGCCAAGAGAGCAGTTCTTC

J: TRBJ2-7
D: NA
size: NA
length: 14
V: TRBV6-6
CDR3: CASSYNPGHYEQYF
DNA: TGTGCCAGCAGTTACAACCCAGGTCACTACGAGCAGTACTTC

J: TRBJ1-4
D: TRBD1
size: NA
length: 15
V: TRBV16
CDR3: CASSLQGGTNEKLFF
DNA: TGTGCCAGCAGCCTCCAGGGGGGGACTAATGAAAAACTGTTTTTT

J: TRBJ2-5
D: NA
size: NA
length: 11
V: TRBV20-1
CDR3: CSTEYQETQYF
DNA: TGCAGTACAGAGTACCAAGAGACCCAGTACTTC

J: TRBJ2-7
D: TRBD1
size: NA
length: 15
V: TRBV7-9
CDR3: CASSSTGTGAYEQYF
DNA: TGTGCCAGCAGCTCGACCGGGACAGGGGCCTACGAGCAGTACTTC

J: TRBJ2-3
D: NA
size: NA
length: 13
V: TRBV7-3
CDR3: CASSATTTDTQYF
DNA: TGTGCCAGCAGCGCGACGACCACAGATACGCAGTATTTT

J: TRBJ2-1
D: NA
size: NA
length: 17
V: TRBV7-2
CDR3: CASSPARVPRQNNEQFF
DNA: TGTGCCAGCAGCCCAGCCCGGGTCCCCCGGCAAAACAATGAGCAGTTCTTC

J: TRBJ1-2
D: TRBD1
size: NA
length: 15
V: TRBV7-9
CDR3: CASSLPSDRGLGYTF
DNA: TGTGCCAGCAGCTTACCCTCCGACAGGGGGCTCGGCTACACCTTC

J: TRBJ1-5
D: TRBD1
size: once
length: 17
V: TRBV5-6
CDR3: CASSPSSDRGPNQPQHF
DNA: TGTGCCAGCAGCCCTAGCTCGGACAGGGGGCCCAATCAGCCCCAGCATTTT

J: TRBJ2-4
D: NA
size: NA
length: 11
V: TRBV19
CDR3: CASSIVDIQYF
DNA: TGTGCCAGTAGTATAGTGGACATTCAGTACTTC

J: TRBJ1-2
D: NA
size: NA
length: 12
V: TRBV19
CDR3: CASSSDGYGYTF
DNA: TGTGCCAGTAGCTCGGACGGCTATGGCTACACCTTC

J: TRBJ2-3
D: NA
size: NA
length: 14
V: TRBV19
CDR3: CASGSGRGADTQYF
DNA: TGTGCCAGTGGTTCGGGGAGGGGGGCAGATACGCAGTATTTT

J: TRBJ1-6
D: TRBD1
size: once
length: 16
V: TRBV2
CDR3: CASNSPGQGYNSPLHF
DNA: TGTGCCAGTAATAGTCCGGGACAGGGTTATAATTCACCCCTCCACTTT

J: TRBJ2-5
D: NA
size: once
length: 15
V: TRBV5-1
CDR3: CASSISGTTQETQYF
DNA: TGCGCCAGCAGTATCTCTGGGACCACTCAAGAGACCCAGTACTTC

J: TRBJ2-5
D: NA
size: once
length: 14
V: TRBV5-1
CDR3: CASSSPGAQETQYF
DNA: TGCGCCAGCAGCTCCCCGGGCGCCCAAGAGACCCAGTACTTC

J: TRBJ1-6
D: NA
size: NA
length: 14
V: TRBV5-1
CDR3: CASSLGAANSPLHF
DNA: TGCGCCAGCAGCTTGGGGGCAGCCAATTCACCCCTCCACTTT

J: TRBJ2-7
D: NA
size: NA
length: 13
V: TRBV7-6
CDR3: CASSLTRAYEQYF
DNA: TGTGCCAGCAGCTTAACTAGGGCCTACGAGCAGTACTTC

J: TRBJ1-5
D: TRBD1
size: NA
length: 15
V: TRBV6-5
CDR3: CASSPTGTFGQPQHF
DNA: TGTGCCAGCAGTCCGACAGGGACCTTCGGTCAGCCCCAGCATTTT

J: TRBJ2-7
D: TRBD2
size: NA
length: 16
V: TRBV6-5
CDR3: CASRYTAGGASYEQYF
DNA: TGTGCCAGCAGATACACCGCGGGGGGCGCCTCCTACGAGCAGTACTTC

J: TRBJ2-7
D: NA
size: NA
length: 11
V: TRBV25-1
CDR3: CASSPLYEQYF
DNA: TGTGCCAGCAGTCCCCTCTACGAGCAGTACTTC

J: TRBJ2-7
D: TRBD2
size: NA
length: 15
V: TRBV5-4
CDR3: CASSLLTSGRRKQYF
DNA: TGTGCCAGCAGCTTGTTGACTAGCGGGAGGAGGAAGCAGTACTTC

J: TRBJ1-2
D: NA
size: NA
length: 14
V: TRBV6-4
CDR3: CASSDGAMGHGYTF
DNA: TGTGCCAGCAGTGATGGGGCCATGGGCCATGGCTACACCTTC

J: TRBJ2-1
D: NA
size: NA
length: 15
V: TRBV5-1
CDR3: CASSSTERPYNEQFF
DNA: TGCGCCAGCAGCTCAACCGAGAGGCCCTACAATGAGCAGTTCTTC

J: TRBJ2-7
D: TRBD1
size: NA
length: 15
V: TRBV5-1
CDR3: CASSLAGTGIYEQYF
DNA: TGCGCCAGCAGCTTGGCCGGGACAGGGATATACGAGCAGTACTTC

J: TRBJ1-1
D: NA
size: few
length: 16
V: TRBV11-2
CDR3: CASSLVMTRGGTEAFF
DNA: TGTGCCAGCAGCTTAGTTATGACCCGAGGGGGCACTGAAGCTTTCTTT

J: TRBJ1-3
D: NA
size: NA
length: 15
V: TRBV11-2
CDR3: CASSLGDLPGNTIYF
DNA: TGTGCCAGCAGCTTGGGGGATTTGCCTGGAAACACCATATATTTT

J: TRBJ1-5
D: TRBD1
size: NA
length: 16
V: TRBV19
CDR3: CASSIEFGQGIEPQHF
DNA: TGTGCCAGTAGTATCGAATTTGGACAGGGTATAGAGCCCCAGCATTTT

J: TRBJ1-1
D: NA
size: NA
length: 15
V: TRBV12-5
CDR3: CASGLSWGQDTEAFF
DNA: TGTGCTAGTGGTTTGAGCTGGGGGCAGGACACTGAAGCTTTCTTT